This T cell receptor beta chain stems from a study of blood T cell repertoires in COVID-19. The overall study: The origin of the acute and convalescent COVID-19 samples was the United States, Italy and Spain.

Per the original methods: By means of reference gene primer amplification, nucleated cell counts were estimated. Assay used: immunoSEQ multiplex PCR; TCRdb lists only in-frame clones, some missing. That table furnishes V, J and clone size, whereas the DNA furnished D and trimming. The table shows around 370,000 clones, with approximately 91% occurring only once. The CDR3 loop spans 14 amino acids. In germline, CDR1 is MGHRA, CDR2 YSYEKL. V lost 1 base and J lost 7, with 13 bases in between. Seattle researchers signed up patients amid active infection and tracked them longitudinally. This chain uses TRBV4-1 with TRBJ1-2, with D perhaps TRBD1 (5 bases). This sequence originates from a woman aged 70 to 79 with COVID-19, enrolled during active disease. The sequenced sample was peripheral blood. The CDR3 DNA sequence: TGCGCCAGCAGCCAAGTGGGGCCGGTGGGTGGCTACACCTTC. It codes for CASSQVGPVGGYTF.